This TCR beta chain comes out of a study of T cells in Graves' hyperthyroidism and ophthalmopathy. Study summary: The authors collected peripheral blood at initial diagnosis, before any treatment. Overall study results and limits: With a median lead of about 6.9 months before onset, the model predicted ophthalmopathy.

Stable hyperthyroidism: no ophthalmopathy progression over 18 months of follow-up. Researchers barred patients who had uncontrolled infection, other autoimmune disease, pregnancy or lactation. The CDR3 is 17 amino acids. V lost 5 bases and J lost 0, with 14 bases in between. CDR1 and CDR2 (germline): SGHVS, FNYEAQ. Researchers took RNA transcripts and amplified the TCR beta CDR3 regions from them. The TCR CDR3 first-round RT-PCR relied on the HTBI primer set. A single record per CDR3 protein comes from TCRdb applying MiXCR to the multiplex PCR reads. The sample shows approximately 870,000 distinct CDR3 sequences, 38% of them seen only once. This clonotype has more than one count but fewer than ten. Its antigen is as yet unknown.

The chain employs TRBV7-6 and TRBJ1-6, with D tentatively TRBD1 (5 bases). Sequencing input: blood. The source of this sequence is a young man with Graves' hyperthyroidism. CDR3 sequence reads: CASSPTGTSSYNSPLHF. The CDR3 coding sequence is TGTGCCAGCAGCCCCACCGGGACGAGCTCCTATAATTCACCCCTCCACTTT.